This is a list of T cell receptor beta chains from one sample in a study of beta chain features in type 1 diabetes. Repertoires were generated with immunoSEQ multiplex PCR, while TCRdb's copy carries only in-frame clones and drops some. This table holds some 400,000 clones, more than 13% found once. The sequencing sample was made of naive CD4+ T cells from blood. Source of these receptors: a woman aged 18-35 years in good health. The CDR3 runs from the conserved cysteine through the conserved F or W. The D gene is left open where the match is weak. Not all rows give a size; the values are once, few, many and, for expanded clones, a class.

D | size | J | V | CDR3 | DNA
TRBD2 | NA | TRBJ2-7 | TRBV6-5 | CASSYSRGRAHEQYF | TGTGCCAGCAGTTACTCACGCGGGAGGGCCCACGAGCAGTACTTC
TRBD1 | NA | TRBJ2-7 | TRBV30 | CAHRQGPYEQYF | TGTGCCCACCGACAGGGCCCCTACGAGCAGTACTTC
NA | NA | TRBJ1-4 | TRBV19 | CASGTRKPNEKLFF | TGTGCCAGTGGAACCAGGAAGCCTAATGAAAAACTGTTTTTT
TRBD2 | few | TRBJ2-3 | TRBV7-9 | CASTHGLAGTDTQYF | TGTGCCAGCACCCACGGACTAGCGGGGACAGATACGCAGTATTTT
TRBD2 | few | TRBJ2-2 | TRBV30 | CAWRRLAGVNTGELFF | TGTGCCTGGAGAAGGCTAGCGGGAGTGAACACCGGGGAGCTGTTTTTT
NA | NA | TRBJ2-5 | TRBV7-7 | CASSAERPGVATQYF | TGTGCTAGCAGCGCCGAGCGTCCGGGAGTGGCGACCCAGTACTTC
TRBD1 | few | TRBJ2-7 | TRBV10-3 | CAISAGDGQAYEQYF | TGTGCCATCAGCGCCGGCGATGGACAGGCCTACGAGCAGTACTTC
TRBD2 | NA | TRBJ2-3 | TRBV7-2 | CASSIGLGVNTQYF | TGTGCCAGCAGCATCGGACTAGGCGTTAATACGCAGTATTTT
NA | NA | TRBJ1-2 | TRBV7-6 | CASSLAAGKGGYTF | TGTGCCAGCAGCTTAGCGGCAGGGAAAGGTGGCTACACCTTC
NA | NA | TRBJ2-6 | TRBV4-1 | CASSRATDTSSVGANVLTF | TGCGCCAGCAGCCGGGCCACAGATACCTCTTCGGTCGGGGCCAACGTCCTGACTTTC
NA | NA | TRBJ1-5 | TRBV5-1 | CASSLSGQPQHF | TGCGCCAGCTCTCTTTCGGGTCAGCCCCAGCATTTT
NA | NA | TRBJ2-7 | TRBV29-1 | CSVSLYSGISYEQYF | TGCAGCGTTAGTTTGTATAGCGGAATCTCCTACGAGCAGTACTTC
NA | few | TRBJ2-7 | TRBV20-1 | CSARDPGEQYF | TGCAGTGCTAGAGATCCGGGGGAGCAGTACTTC
NA | few | TRBJ2-6 | TRBV18 | CASSPLPDLSGANVLTF | TGTGCCAGCTCACCACTCCCAGATCTCTCTGGGGCCAACGTCCTGACTTTC